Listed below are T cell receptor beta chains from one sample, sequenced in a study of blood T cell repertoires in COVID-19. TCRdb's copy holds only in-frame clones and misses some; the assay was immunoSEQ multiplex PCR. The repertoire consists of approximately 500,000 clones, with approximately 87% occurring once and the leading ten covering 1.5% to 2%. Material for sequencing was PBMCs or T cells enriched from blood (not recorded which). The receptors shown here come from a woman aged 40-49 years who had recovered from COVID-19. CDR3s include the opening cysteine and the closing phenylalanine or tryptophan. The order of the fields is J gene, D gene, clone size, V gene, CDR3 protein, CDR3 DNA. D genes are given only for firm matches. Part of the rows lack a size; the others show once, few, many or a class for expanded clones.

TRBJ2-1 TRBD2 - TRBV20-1 CSASRLAGDEQFF TGCAGTGCTAGTCGCCTAGCGGGAGATGAGCAGTTCTTC
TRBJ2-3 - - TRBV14 CASSQLSGIITDTQYF TGTGCCAGCAGCCAACTCTCGGGGATCATCACAGATACGCAGTATTTT
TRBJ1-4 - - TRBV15 CATSRAGQTNEKLFF TGTGCCACCAGCAGAGCTGGCCAAACTAATGAAAAACTGTTTTTT
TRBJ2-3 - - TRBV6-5 CASSYMSARTDTQYF TGTGCCAGCAGTTACATGAGCGCCCGCACAGATACGCAGTATTTT
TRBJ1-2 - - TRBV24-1 CATSDPGYGYTF TGTGCCACCAGTGATCCGGGGTATGGCTACACCTTC
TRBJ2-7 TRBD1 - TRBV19 CASSISDRASYEQYF TGTGCCAGTAGTATTTCGGACAGGGCCTCCTACGAGCAGTACTTC
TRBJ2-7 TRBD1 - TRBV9 CASSAGPGQGYEQYF TGTGCCAGCAGCGCGGGGCCGGGACAGGGCTACGAGCAGTACTTC
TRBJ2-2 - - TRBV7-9 CATIPRGTIAGELFF TGTGCCACCATCCCCCGGGGGACGATAGCCGGGGAGCTGTTTTTT
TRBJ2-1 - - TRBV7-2 CASSYLAGYEQFF TGTGCCAGCAGCTACCTGGCGGGTTATGAGCAGTTCTTC
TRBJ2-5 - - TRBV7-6 CASSPDYLQETQYF TGTGCCAGCAGCCCCGACTATCTCCAAGAGACCCAGTACTTC
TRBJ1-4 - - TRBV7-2 CASSSHQFNEKLFF TGTGCCAGCAGCTCCCACCAGTTTAATGAAAAACTGTTTTTT
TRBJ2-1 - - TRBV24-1 CATSGLGLLGGNEQFF TGTGCCACCAGTGGACTGGGACTGCTTGGGGGGAATGAGCAGTTCTTC
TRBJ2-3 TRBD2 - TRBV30 CAWSGGSSGRPTDTQYF TGTGCCTGGAGCGGGGGGAGTAGCGGGAGGCCCACAGATACGCAGTATTTT
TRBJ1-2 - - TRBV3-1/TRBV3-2 CASTEIGGAGYTF TGTGCCAGCACCGAAATAGGAGGGGCTGGCTACACCTTC
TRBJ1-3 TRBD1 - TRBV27 CASRLTGGGGNTIYF TGTGCCAGCAGACTAACAGGGGGAGGTGGAAACACCATATATTTT
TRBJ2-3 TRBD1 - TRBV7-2 CASSPTRDSGWGGDTQYF TGTGCCAGCAGTCCGACCCGGGACAGCGGATGGGGTGGAGATACGCAGTATTTT
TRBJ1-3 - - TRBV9 CASSVASHSGNTIYF TGTGCCAGCAGCGTAGCGAGTCACTCTGGAAACACCATATATTTT
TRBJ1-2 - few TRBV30 CAWVAGRRDGYTF TGTGCCTGGGTAGCCGGGAGGAGGGATGGCTACACCTTC
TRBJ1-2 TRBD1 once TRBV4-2 CASSHLTGVQDGYTF TGTGCCAGCAGCCACCTAACAGGGGTGCAGGATGGCTACACCTTC
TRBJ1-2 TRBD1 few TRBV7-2 CASSLAPGTGKTYGYTF TGTGCCAGCAGCTTAGCGCCCGGGACAGGGAAAACCTATGGCTACACCTTC
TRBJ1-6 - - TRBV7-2 CASSLGPGYNSPLHF TGTGCCAGCAGCTTAGGCCCGGGTTATAATTCACCCCTCCACTTT
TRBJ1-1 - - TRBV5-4 CASTGGAENTEAFF TGTGCCAGCACCGGCGGGGCGGAGAACACTGAAGCTTTCTTT
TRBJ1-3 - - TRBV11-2 CASSTDRGNTIYF TGTGCCAGCAGCACCGACAGGGGAAACACCATATATTTT
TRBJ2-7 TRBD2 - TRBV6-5 CASSSQAGDFHEQYF TGTGCCAGCAGTAGTCAAGCGGGAGATTTTCACGAGCAGTACTTC
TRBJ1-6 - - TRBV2 CASSRGGNSPLHF TGTGCCAGCAGTCGAGGTGGTAATTCACCCCTCCACTTT
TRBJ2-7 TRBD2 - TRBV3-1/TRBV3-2 CASSLQTSGAYEQYF TGTGCCAGCAGCTTACAGACTAGCGGGGCTTACGAGCAGTACTTC
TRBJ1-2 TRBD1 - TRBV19 CASSPGTGGYGYTF TGTGCCAGTAGTCCGGGGACAGGGGGCTATGGCTACACCTTC
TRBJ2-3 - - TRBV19 CASSTDSLGSTDTQYF TGTGCCAGTAGTACCGACAGCTTGGGATCCACAGATACGCAGTATTTT
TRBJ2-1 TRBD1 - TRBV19 CASSTRQGTNEQFF TGTGCCAGTAGTACTAGACAGGGTACCAATGAGCAGTTCTTC
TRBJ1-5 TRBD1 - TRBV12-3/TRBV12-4 CASQGAGNQPQHF TGTGCCAGTCAGGGGGCGGGGAATCAGCCCCAGCATTTT
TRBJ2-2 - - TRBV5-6 CASSLQGTGTGELFF TGTGCCAGCAGCTTGCAGGGTACAGGCACCGGGGAGCTGTTTTTT
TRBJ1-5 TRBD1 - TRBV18 CASSPVFDRGIQPQHF TGTGCCAGCTCACCAGTCTTCGACAGGGGTATTCAGCCCCAGCATTTT
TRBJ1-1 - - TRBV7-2 CASSPQERPDTEAFF TGTGCCAGCAGCCCTCAGGAAAGGCCCGACACTGAAGCTTTCTTT
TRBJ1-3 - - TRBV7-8 CASSLMGRSGNTIYF TGTGCCAGCAGCTTAATGGGGCGCTCTGGAAACACCATATATTTT
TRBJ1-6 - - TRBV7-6 CASSSDRDSPLHF TGTGCCAGCAGCTCTGACAGAGACTCACCCCTCCACTTT
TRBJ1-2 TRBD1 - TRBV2 CASSRDRINYGYTF TGTGCCAGCAGTCGGGACAGAATTAACTATGGCTACACCTTC
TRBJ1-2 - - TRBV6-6 CASREHRANDYGYTF TGTGCCAGCAGAGAACACAGGGCCAACGACTATGGCTACACCTTC
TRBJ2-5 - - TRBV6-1 CASSEVNGGLGETQYF TGTGCCAGCAGTGAAGTCAACGGGGGGCTGGGAGAGACCCAGTACTTC
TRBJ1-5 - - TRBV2 CASRDSYYQPQHF TGTGCCAGCAGGGACAGCTACTATCAGCCCCAGCATTTT
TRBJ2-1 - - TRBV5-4 CASSLDRSSYNEQFF TGTGCCAGCAGCTTGGACCGGAGCTCCTACAATGAGCAGTTCTTC
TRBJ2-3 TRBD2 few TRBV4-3 CASSPVSAGGPGDTQYF TGCGCCAGCAGCCCAGTCAGCGCGGGAGGGCCGGGAGATACGCAGTATTTT
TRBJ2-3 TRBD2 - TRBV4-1 CASSQAPLSSGTRFSTDTQYF TGCGCCAGCAGCCAAGCACCACTTTCTAGCGGAACTCGATTTAGCACAGATACGCAGTATTTT
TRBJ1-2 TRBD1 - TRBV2 CASKGRDRNYGYTF TGTGCCAGTAAAGGCCGGGACAGGAACTATGGCTACACCTTC
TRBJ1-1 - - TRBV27 CASSAPQGTQAFF TGTGCCAGCAGTGCTCCACAGGGTACCCAAGCTTTCTTT
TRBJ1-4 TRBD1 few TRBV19 CASTKKTGTANEKLFF TGTGCCAGTACCAAAAAGACCGGGACAGCTAATGAAAAACTGTTTTTT
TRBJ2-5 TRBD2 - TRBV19 CASSIGAARGQETQYF TGTGCCAGTAGTATAGGGGCTGCGCGGGGGCAAGAGACCCAGTACTTC
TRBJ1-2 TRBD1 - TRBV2 CASLYRTGTGKGYTF TGTGCCAGTCTCTACCGTACTGGGACAGGGAAGGGCTACACCTTC